These 11 T cell receptor beta chains came from one sample sequenced in a study of blood T cell repertoires in COVID-19. Clones were sequenced by immunoSEQ multiplex PCR, and TCRdb holds only the in-frame ones, with some missing. The sample has around 23,000 clones; 83% are singletons. Sequenced sample: peripheral blood. These receptors all stem from a human donor in a cohort sampled during active COVID-19.

The J gene is TRBJ1-1, the V gene TRBV25-1, with 7 bases matching TRBD1. From germline, CDR1 is MGHDK and CDR2 SYGVNS. V shed 5 bases, J shed 6 bases, and the junction held 12 bases outside the gene matches. This CDR3 comprises 15 residues. CDR3 loop: CASSPLQGKSSEAFF. DNA for the CDR3: TGTGCCAGCAGTCCGCTACAGGGGAAATCCTCTGAAGCTTTCTTT.

The chain uses TRBV12-5 and TRBJ1-1; no definite D call. With 3 bases removed from V and 4 bases from J, the gap between germline ends came to 9 bases. CDR1 is LGHNT and CDR2 is FRNRAP in the germline V gene. CDR3 size: 13 residues. CDR3 protein: CASGLRETTEAFF. CDR3 in DNA: TGTGCTAGTGGTTTAAGGGAGACCACTGAAGCTTTCTTT.

V and J are TRBV9 and TRBJ2-6; D is uncertain. The germline V and J ends were trimmed by 0 bases and 0 bases, with 10 bases remaining between them. Germline assignment: CDR1 SGDLS and CDR2 YYNGEE. The CDR3 runs to 17 residues. The CDR3, as DNA: TGTGCCAGCAGCGTAGACCACTCTAGCTCTGGGGCCAACGTCCTGACTTTC. The encoded protein is CASSVDHSSSGANVLTF.

The V gene is TRBV7-9, the J gene TRBJ2-2; D is perhaps TRBD1 (5 bases). CDR3 length: 14 amino acids. Germline lookup yields CDR1 SEHNR and CDR2 FQNEAQ (reference sequence). V shed 8 bases and J shed 7 bases, with 17 bases lying between them. CDR3 sequence reads: CASAGQGWDGELFF. As DNA, the CDR3 is TGTGCCAGCGCCGGGCAGGGTTGGGACGGGGAGCTGTTTTTT.

The sample holds a few counts of this clone. The genes are TRBV4-2 and TRBJ1-5, with a weak D call TRBD1 (6 bases). The CDR3 contains 14 residues. V was trimmed by 4 bases and J by 8 bases, leaving 15 bases between them. Germline assignment: CDR1 LGHNA and CDR2 YNFKEQ. The CDR3 loop is CASSPTRGREPQHF. For the CDR3, the DNA is TGTGCCAGCAGCCCTACCAGGGGCCGGGAGCCCCAGCATTTT.

The rearrangement links TRBV6-2 or TRBV6-3 to TRBJ1-5, with a possible D match to TRBD1 (5 bases). This CDR3 has 16 amino acids. V dropped 2 bases and J dropped 1 base, with 12 bases sitting between them. Germline loops: CDR1 MNHEY, CDR2 SVGEGT. Here the CDR3 reads CASSYVIGGSNQPQHF. CDR3 sequence (DNA): TGTGCCAGCAGTTACGTAATCGGGGGGAGCAATCAGCCCCAGCATTTT.

V gene TRBV3-1 (or the pseudogene TRBV3-2) combines with J gene TRBJ2-2, with 7 nucleotides matching TRBD2. Trimming took 4 bases from V and 6 from J; bases not matched to a gene: 5. In germline, CDR1 is LGHDT, CDR2 YNNKEL (reference sequence). The CDR3 runs to 14 residues. The CDR3 spells CASSLGRGAGELFF. CDR3 DNA: TGTGCCAGCAGCCTAGGCCGGGGGGCCGGGGAGCTGTTTTTT.

The chain combines TRBV30 with TRBJ1-5; TRBD1 matches at 9 bases. CDR1 is GTSNPN, CDR2 SVGIG, per germline (reference sequence). The length of the CDR3 is 18 residues. The ends lost 3 bases at V and 4 bases at J; junction bases unmatched: 16. Written as DNA, the CDR3 is TGTGCCTGGAGCGGAGGGGCGACAGGGGGGATATATAATCAGCCCCAGCATTTT. Amino acid sequence: CAWSGGATGGIYNQPQHF. Full variable domain (outside the CDR3, taken from reference TRBV30 and TRBJ1-5): SQTIHQWPATLVQPVGSPLSLECTVEGTSNPNLYWYRQAAGRGLQLLFYSVGIGQISSEVPQNLSASRPQDRQFILSSKKLLLSDSGFYLCAWSGGATGGIYNQPQHFGDGTRLSIL.

The J gene is TRBJ2-3, the V gene TRBV6-5; D is perhaps TRBD2 (6 bases). V lost 0 bases and J 0 bases, leaving 7 bases between the germline ends. Germline values: CDR1 MNHEY, CDR2 SVGAGI. CDR3 size: 15 residues. The CDR3 nucleotides are TGTGCCAGCAGTTACTCAGGGACTAGCACAGATACGCAGTATTTT. Protein: CASSYSGTSTDTQYF.

The chain couples TRBV11-2 to TRBJ1-2, with D perhaps matching TRBD1 (5 bases). Trimming removed 2 bases from V and 4 bases from J, with 17 bases in between. This CDR3 has 16 residues. Germline V gene data show CDR1 as SGHAT and CDR2 as FQNNGV. For the CDR3, the DNA is TGTGCCAGCAGCTTAACAGGCAACCCCCAGGGCTATGGCTACACCTTC. Residues: CASSLTGNPQGYGYTF.

This chain joins TRBV12-3 or TRBV12-4 and TRBJ2-7; TRBD1 is a possible D gene (6 bases). The V end lost 6 bases, the J end lost 4 bases, and 10 bases lay between the germline ends. CDR3 length: 12 residues. The CDR3 DNA sequence: TGTGCCAGCAGCCCCGGACAGTACGAGCAGTACTTC. Translation: CASSPGQYEQYF.